Below are 24 T cell receptor beta chains sequenced from a single sample in a study of siplizumab effects on memory and regulatory T cells. The repertoire was sequenced with immunoSEQ multiplex PCR; TCRdb's copy has only in-frame clones and lacks some. Here the sample spans 70,000 to 95,000 clones, roughly 96% being singletons. Sequences were obtained from naive CD4+ T cells sorted from blood. Receptors were obtained from a human donor in good health.

The CDR3 here is CASTERVNYGYTF. The DNA of the CDR3 is TGTGCCAGCACAGAGAGGGTTAACTATGGCTACACCTTC. J is TRBJ1-2 and V is TRBV6-1; D gene uncertain. CDR1 is MNHNS, CDR2 SASEGT, per germline. The CDR3 length is 13 residues. The germline V and J ends were trimmed by 7 bases and 1 base, with 10 bases remaining between them.

The gene calls are TRBV15 and TRBJ2-5, with 8 bases lining up with TRBD1. The CDR3 has 12 residues. Trimming took 6 bases from V and 5 from J; bases not matched to a gene: 2. Germline CDR1 LNHNV, CDR2 YYDKDF (reference sequence). Here the CDR3 reads CATRAGGETQYF. The CDR3 DNA reads TGTGCCACCAGAGCAGGGGGCGAGACCCAGTACTTC.

This chain uses TRBV6-1 with TRBJ2-5, with 8 bases aligning to TRBD1. The J call may not be correct, given that the DNA end is closer to TRBJ2-7. The CDR3 contains 15 residues. Germline lookup yields CDR1 MNHNS and CDR2 SASEGT. This CDR3 reads CASRDNRGVMYEQYF. The CDR3 DNA follows: TGTGCCAGCAGGGACAACAGGGGGGTTATGTACGAGCAGTACTTC.

This clone showed up just once. The V and J genes are TRBV2 and TRBJ1-1; 7 bases line up with TRBD1. CDR1 is SNHLY, CDR2 FYNNEI, per germline. This CDR3 region has 14 residues. With 6 bases clipped from V and 0 bases from J, the junction kept 4 bases outside the gene matches. This CDR3 reads CASRDRSMNTEAFF. As DNA, the CDR3 is TGTGCCAGCAGGGACAGGAGCATGAACACTGAAGCTTTCTTT.

The V and J genes are TRBV28 and TRBJ2-6; 9 bases agree with TRBD1. After removal of 2 bases from V and 0 bases from J, the junction contained 5 bases not matched to a gene. Per the germline V gene, CDR1 is MDHEN and CDR2 is SYDVKM. The CDR3 totals 18 residues. Written as DNA, the CDR3 is TGTGCCAGCAGTTTAAGAGGACAGGGGAGCTCTGGGGCCAACGTCCTGACTTTC. Its protein is CASSLRGQGSSGANVLTF.

The chain recombines TRBV7-9 with TRBJ1-5; 8 bases match TRBD1. The CDR3 has 14 amino acids. From germline, CDR1 is SEHNR and CDR2 FQNEAQ (reference sequence). J was trimmed by 4 bases and V by 3 bases; bases with no gene match: 2. DNA of the CDR3: TGTGCCAGCAGCTTGACAGGGGTTAATCAGCCCCAGCATTTT. Its translation is CASSLTGVNQPQHF.

In this sample, this clone turned up once. The chain couples TRBV28 to TRBJ1-2; 11 positions match TRBD1. Trimming at V came to 5 bases and at J to 5 bases, leaving 1 base not matched to a gene. The CDR3 has 13 residues. Germline V lookup: CDR1 MDHEN, CDR2 SYDVKM. The CDR3 reads CASSRDRGYGYTF. The CDR3 coding sequence is TGTGCCAGCAGTAGGGACAGGGGGTATGGCTACACCTTC.

This chain connects TRBV6-5 to TRBJ2-5, with D uncertain. CDR1 is MNHEY, CDR2 SVGAGI, per germline. V was clipped by 7 bases and J by 2 bases, with 11 bases between them. The CDR3 length is 13 residues. CDR3 residues: CASKIGDQETQYF. The CDR3 coding sequence is TGTGCCAGCAAGATTGGGGATCAAGAGACCCAGTACTTC.

The J gene is TRBJ1-1, the V gene TRBV6-6, with D unclear. The V end was cut by 3 bases, the J end by 5 bases, with 19 bases between. The CDR3 consists of 16 residues. Germline V lookup: CDR1 MNHNY, CDR2 SVGAGI (reference sequence). In nucleotides, the CDR3 is TGTGCCAGCAGTTATGGGCCGGGAGGGCGGGAAACTGAAGCTTTCTTT. Its translation: CASSYGPGGRETEAFF.

V and J are TRBV5-1 and TRBJ1-3; a possible D gene is TRBD1 (5 bases). Trimming took 0 bases from V and 1 from J, leaving 5 bases between them. The germline CDR1 and CDR2 sequences are SGHRS and YFSETQ. The CDR3 is 14 residues long. The CDR3 spells CASSLGGSGNTIYF. The CDR3 coding sequence is TGCGCCAGCAGCTTGGGGGGGTCTGGAAACACCATATATTTT.

This chain connects TRBV2 to TRBJ2-6; unclear D gene. Germline CDR1 reads SNHLY; CDR2 reads FYNNEI. The CDR3 is 15 amino acids. V dropped 6 bases and J dropped 3 bases, with 12 bases sitting between them. The chain's CDR3 is CASRETRYGANVLTF. The CDR3 DNA follows: TGTGCCAGCAGAGAAACAAGGTATGGGGCCAACGTCCTGACTTTC.

The J gene is TRBJ2-5, the V gene TRBV18; D not certain. The CDR3 contains 14 residues. Trimming pared 7 bases from V and 2 bases from J, leaving 14 bases between. Looked up from germline, CDR1 is KGHSH and CDR2 is LQKENI. CDR3 nucleotide sequence: TGTGCCAGCTGCAACGCGCGGCATCAAGAGACCCAGTACTTC. Translating gives CASCNARHQETQYF.

Concerning this clone: Different DNA sequences within this sample yield the same CDR3. The V and J genes are TRBV18 and TRBJ2-5; TRBD1 is a possible D gene (6 bases). CDR1 and CDR2 (germline): KGHSH, LQKENI. This CDR3 contains 14 residues. V was shortened by 3 bases and J by 1 base, with 9 bases between the two germline ends. This chain's CDR3 is CASSPPGAQETQYF. The CDR3 DNA reads TGTGCCAGCTCACCTCCAGGGGCCCAAGAGACCCAGTACTTC.

The chain couples TRBV7-2 to TRBJ2-3; 9 nucleotides line up with TRBD2. From germline, CDR1 is SGHTA and CDR2 FQGNSA. Trimming removed 2 bases from V and 6 bases from J; junction bases left unmatched: 9. The CDR3 is 16 amino acids. The CDR3 DNA reads TGTGCCAGCAGCTTACCTCCGGGACTAGCCTCGGATACGCAGTATTTT. Translated: CASSLPPGLASDTQYF.

The count of this clone is one. V and J are TRBV7-2 and TRBJ2-1; D gene ambiguous. The CDR3 loop spans 16 amino acids. Trimming removed 0 bases from V and 2 bases from J, with 11 bases in between. From germline, CDR1 is SGHTA and CDR2 FQGNSA. The CDR3 spells CASSLALGKTYNEQFF. In nucleotides, the CDR3 is TGTGCCAGCAGCTTAGCCCTGGGTAAAACCTACAATGAGCAGTTCTTC.

The chain joins TRBV18 to TRBJ1-1; a possible D gene is TRBD1 (6 bases). Germline-derived CDR1 and CDR2 are KGHSH and LQKENI. V was cut by 2 bases and J by 4 bases, with 8 bases left in between. The CDR3 totals 13 residues. In DNA form, the CDR3 reads TGTGCCAGCTCACCATCAGGGGTCACTGAAGCTTTCTTT. Translated: CASSPSGVTEAFF.

This clone is a singleton in its sample. V gene TRBV7-3 combines with J gene TRBJ2-2; no definite D call. Trimming removed 2 bases at V and 1 base at J, with 11 bases between. There are 16 residues in the CDR3. Per germline, CDR1 SGHTA and CDR2 FQGTGA. DNA of the CDR3: TGTGCCAGCAGCTTATTTCAGAGCTTGAACACCGGGGAGCTGTTTTTT. It translates to CASSLFQSLNTGELFF.

The rearrangement links TRBV6-5 to TRBJ1-3, with no clear D. Germline V lookup: CDR1 MNHEY, CDR2 SVGAGI. This CDR3 is 14 amino acids long. The V end was cut by 6 bases, the J end by 2 bases, with 11 bases between. The CDR3 loop is CASRGTSTGNTIYF. The CDR3 DNA reads TGTGCCAGCAGGGGCACTTCCACTGGAAACACCATATATTTT.

The J gene is TRBJ2-7, the V gene TRBV2; D may be TRBD1 (6 bases). V gave up 9 bases and J gave up 0 bases, with 15 bases separating them. Germline CDR1 is SNHLY and CDR2 is FYNNEI. The CDR3 consists of 14 residues. The CDR3 DNA reads as TGTGCCAGAGCCGGGACACAGAGCTCCTACGAGCAGTACTTC. This sequence encodes CARAGTQSSYEQYF.

V is TRBV6-5 and J is TRBJ1-1; D possibly corresponds to TRBD1 (6 bases). The germline V gene has CDR1 MNHEY and CDR2 SVGAGI. This CDR3 is built from 13 residues. The V and J ends lost 6 bases and 5 bases respectively, with 13 bases between them. CDR3 in DNA: TGTGCCAGCAGCAGGGGAGGAGGGACTGAAGCTTTCTTT. Its translation: CASSRGGGTEAFF.

In its sample, this clone was seen once. This sequence joins TRBV7-2 and TRBJ1-2; a possible D gene is TRBD1 (5 bases). The CDR3 spans 13 residues. The germline V gene has CDR1 SGHTA and CDR2 FQGNSA. Trimming took 5 bases from V and 4 from J, leaving 11 bases between them. CDR3 bases: TGTGCCAGCAGCCCCGCGACAGCCTATGGCTACACCTTC. Translated: CASSPATAYGYTF. Full variable domain (outside the CDR3, taken from reference TRBV7-2 and TRBJ1-2): GAGVSQSPSNKVTEKGKDVELRCDPISGHTALYWYRQSLGQGLEFLIYFQGNSAPDKSGLPSDRFSAERTGGSVSTLTIQRTQQEDSAVYLCASSPATAYGYTFGSGTRLTVV.

This rearrangement joins TRBV29-1 to TRBJ2-1; weak D call: TRBD2 (6 bases). The CDR3 loop spans 14 amino acids. Trimming took 0 bases from V and 4 from J, leaving 10 bases between them. Germline loops: CDR1 SQVTM, CDR2 ANQGSEA. The CDR3 DNA follows: TGCAGCGTTGAAGATCGGGAGTCTTACAATGAGCAGTTCTTC. It encodes CSVEDRESYNEQFF.

The rearrangement joins TRBV28 to TRBJ1-1; D might be TRBD1 (6 bases). Trimming removed 5 bases from V and 9 bases from J, with 13 bases in between. This CDR3 is 12 amino acids long. Germline CDR1 reads MDHEN; CDR2 reads SYDVKM. This chain's CDR3 is CASSPPDRKAFF. CDR3 coding DNA: TGTGCCAGCAGTCCCCCGGACAGAAAAGCTTTCTTT.

The V gene is TRBV25-1, the J gene TRBJ2-1, with 9 nucleotides matching TRBD1. From germline, CDR1 is MGHDK and CDR2 SYGVNS. The J segment lost 10 bases and the V segment lost 4 bases, leaving 2 bases of the junction unmatched. The CDR3 is made up of 12 amino acids. CDR3 region: CASSAGQGEQFF. CDR3 nucleotides: TGTGCCAGCAGTGCGGGACAGGGCGAGCAGTTCTTC.